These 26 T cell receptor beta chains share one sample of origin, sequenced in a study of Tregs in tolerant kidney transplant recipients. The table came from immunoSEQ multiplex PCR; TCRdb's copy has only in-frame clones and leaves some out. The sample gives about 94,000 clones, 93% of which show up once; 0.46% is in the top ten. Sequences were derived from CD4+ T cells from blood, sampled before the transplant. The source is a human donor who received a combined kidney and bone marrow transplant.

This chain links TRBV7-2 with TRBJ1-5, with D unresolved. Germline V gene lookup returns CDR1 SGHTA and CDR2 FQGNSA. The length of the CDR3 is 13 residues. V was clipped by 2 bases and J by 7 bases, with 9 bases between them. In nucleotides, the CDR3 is TGTGCCAGCAGCTTAACGGGATTCCAGCCCCAGCATTTT. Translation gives CASSLTGFQPQHF.

The CDR3 is CAVKQGSSGANVLTF. As DNA, the CDR3 is TGCGCCGTTAAACAGGGAAGCTCTGGGGCCAACGTCCTGACTTTC. This chain joins TRBV5-1 and TRBJ2-6; D might be TRBD1 (6 bases). CDR3 length: 15 residues. The V gene's germline CDR1 is SGHRS and CDR2 YFSETQ. The V and J ends lost 10 bases and 0 bases respectively, with 14 bases between them.

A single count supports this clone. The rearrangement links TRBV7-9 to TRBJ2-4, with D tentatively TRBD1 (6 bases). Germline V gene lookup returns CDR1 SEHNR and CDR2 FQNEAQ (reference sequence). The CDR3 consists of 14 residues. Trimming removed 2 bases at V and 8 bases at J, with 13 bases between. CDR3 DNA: TGTGCCAGCAGCTTAAGTGCAGGGGTTTACATTCAGTACTTC. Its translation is CASSLSAGVYIQYF.

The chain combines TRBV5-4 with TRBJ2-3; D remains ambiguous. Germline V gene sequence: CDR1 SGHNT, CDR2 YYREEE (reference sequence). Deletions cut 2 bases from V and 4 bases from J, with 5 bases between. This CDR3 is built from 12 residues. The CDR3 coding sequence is TGTGCCAGCAGCTTTATCCCAGATACGCAGTATTTT. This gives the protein CASSFIPDTQYF.

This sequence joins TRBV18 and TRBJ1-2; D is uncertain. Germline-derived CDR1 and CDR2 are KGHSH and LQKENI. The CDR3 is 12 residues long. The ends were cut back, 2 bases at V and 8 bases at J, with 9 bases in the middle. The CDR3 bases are TGTGCCAGCTCACCAGGATTACAGGGCTACACCTTC. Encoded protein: CASSPGLQGYTF.

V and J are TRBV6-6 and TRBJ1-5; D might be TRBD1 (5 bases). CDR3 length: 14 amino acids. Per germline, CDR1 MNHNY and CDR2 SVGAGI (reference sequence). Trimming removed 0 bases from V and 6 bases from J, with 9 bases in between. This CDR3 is CASSYSGGGQPQHF. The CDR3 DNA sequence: TGTGCCAGCAGTTACTCGGGGGGAGGTCAGCCCCAGCATTTT.

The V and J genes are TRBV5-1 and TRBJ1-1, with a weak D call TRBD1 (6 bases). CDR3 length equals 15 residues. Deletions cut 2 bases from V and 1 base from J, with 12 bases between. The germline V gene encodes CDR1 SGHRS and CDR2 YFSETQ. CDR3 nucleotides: TGCGCCAGCAGCTTACCTGGGACACAGAACACTGAAGCTTTCTTT. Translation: CASSLPGTQNTEAFF.

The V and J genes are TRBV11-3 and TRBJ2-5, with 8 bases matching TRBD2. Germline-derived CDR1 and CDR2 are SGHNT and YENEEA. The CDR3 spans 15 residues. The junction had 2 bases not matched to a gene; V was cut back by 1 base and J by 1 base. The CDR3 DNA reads TGTGCCAGCAGCTTAGCGGGAGGGGTCCAAGAGACCCAGTACTTC. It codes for CASSLAGGVQETQYF.

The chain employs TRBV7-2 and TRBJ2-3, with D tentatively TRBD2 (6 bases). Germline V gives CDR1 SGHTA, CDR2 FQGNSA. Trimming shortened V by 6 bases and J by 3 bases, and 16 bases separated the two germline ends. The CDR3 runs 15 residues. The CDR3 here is CASSSPPRGTDTQYF. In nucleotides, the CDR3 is TGTGCCAGCAGTTCCCCCCCCCGGGGGACAGATACGCAGTATTTT.

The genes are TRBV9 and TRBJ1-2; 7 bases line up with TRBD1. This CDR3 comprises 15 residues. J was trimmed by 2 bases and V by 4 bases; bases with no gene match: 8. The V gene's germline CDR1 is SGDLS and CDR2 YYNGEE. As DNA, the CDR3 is TGTGCCAGCAGCCAGCAGGGGGTTCTGAACTATGGCTACACCTTC. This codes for CASSQQGVLNYGYTF.

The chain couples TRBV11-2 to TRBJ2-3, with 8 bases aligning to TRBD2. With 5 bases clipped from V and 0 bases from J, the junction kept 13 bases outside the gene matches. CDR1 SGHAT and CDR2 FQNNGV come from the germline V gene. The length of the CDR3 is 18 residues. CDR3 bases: TGTGCCAGCAGCCACACTAGCGGCACCTTCTCTAGCACAGATACGCAGTATTTT. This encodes CASSHTSGTFSSTDTQYF.

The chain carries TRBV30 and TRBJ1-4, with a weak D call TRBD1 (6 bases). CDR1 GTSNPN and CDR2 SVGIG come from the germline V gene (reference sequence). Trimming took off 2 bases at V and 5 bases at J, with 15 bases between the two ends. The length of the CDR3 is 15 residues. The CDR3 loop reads CAWSSWGGLNEKLFF. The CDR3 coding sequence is TGTGCCTGGAGTTCGTGGGGGGGGCTCAATGAAAAACTGTTTTTT.

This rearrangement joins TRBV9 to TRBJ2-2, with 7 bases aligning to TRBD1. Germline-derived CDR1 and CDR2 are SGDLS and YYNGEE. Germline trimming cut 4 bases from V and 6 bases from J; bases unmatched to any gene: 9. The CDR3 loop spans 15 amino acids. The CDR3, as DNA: TGTGCCAGCAGCTCTACAGGGGTTCGGCCCGGGGAGCTGTTTTTT. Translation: CASSSTGVRPGELFF.

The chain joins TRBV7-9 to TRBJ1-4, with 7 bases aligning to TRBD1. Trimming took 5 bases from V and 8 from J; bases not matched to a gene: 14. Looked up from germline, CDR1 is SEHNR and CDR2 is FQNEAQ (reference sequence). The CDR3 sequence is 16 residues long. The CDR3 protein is CASSSRGVLLGEKLFF. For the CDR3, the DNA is TGTGCCAGCAGCAGCAGGGGGGTCCTCCTGGGAGAAAAACTGTTTTTT.

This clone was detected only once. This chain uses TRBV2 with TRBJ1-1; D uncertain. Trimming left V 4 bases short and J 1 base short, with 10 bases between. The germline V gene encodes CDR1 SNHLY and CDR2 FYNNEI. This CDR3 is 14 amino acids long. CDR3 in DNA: TGTGCCAGCAGTGTAGGCGGCCCGAACACTGAAGCTTTCTTT. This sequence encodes CASSVGGPNTEAFF.

The CDR3 DNA follows: TGTGCCAGCGGGCAGGGAATTTTCCCACATGGCTACACCTTC. Amino acids: CASGQGIFPHGYTF. This rearrangement joins TRBV28 to TRBJ1-2; TRBD1 is a possible D gene (5 bases). Trimming took 8 bases from V and 6 from J, leaving 19 bases between them. The germline CDR1 and CDR2 sequences are MDHEN and SYDVKM. The CDR3 sequence is 14 residues long.

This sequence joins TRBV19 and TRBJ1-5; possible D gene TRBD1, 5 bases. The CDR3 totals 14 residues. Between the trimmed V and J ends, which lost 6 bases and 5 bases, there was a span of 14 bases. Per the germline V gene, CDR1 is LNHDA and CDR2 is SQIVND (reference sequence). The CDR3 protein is CASSSGGGYQPQHF. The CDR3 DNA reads TGTGCCAGTAGCTCCGGTGGGGGGTATCAGCCCCAGCATTTT.

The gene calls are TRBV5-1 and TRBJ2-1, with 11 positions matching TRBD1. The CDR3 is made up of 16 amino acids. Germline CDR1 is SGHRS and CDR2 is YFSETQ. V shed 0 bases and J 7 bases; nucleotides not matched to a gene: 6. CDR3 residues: CASSLAGQGAANEQFF. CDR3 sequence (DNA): TGCGCCAGCAGCTTGGCCGGACAGGGGGCGGCGAATGAGCAGTTCTTC.

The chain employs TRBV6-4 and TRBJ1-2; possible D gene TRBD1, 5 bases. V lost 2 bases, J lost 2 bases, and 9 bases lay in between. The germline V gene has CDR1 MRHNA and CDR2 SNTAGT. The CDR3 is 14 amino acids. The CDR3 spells CASSDRRQNYGYTF. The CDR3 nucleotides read TGTGCCAGCAGTGACCGTAGACAGAACTATGGCTACACCTTC.

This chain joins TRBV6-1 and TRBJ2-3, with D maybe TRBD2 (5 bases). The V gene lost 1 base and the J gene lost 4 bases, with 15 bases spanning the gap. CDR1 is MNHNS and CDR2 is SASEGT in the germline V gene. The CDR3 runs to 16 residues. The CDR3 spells CASSEGSSPYSDTQYF. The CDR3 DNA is TGTGCCAGCAGTGAAGGTTCTAGCCCTTACTCAGATACGCAGTATTTT.

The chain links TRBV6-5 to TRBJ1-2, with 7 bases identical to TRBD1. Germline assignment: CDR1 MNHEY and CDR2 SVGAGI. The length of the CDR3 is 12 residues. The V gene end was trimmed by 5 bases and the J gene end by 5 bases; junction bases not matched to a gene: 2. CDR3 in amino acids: CASSRQGYGYTF. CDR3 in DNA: TGTGCCAGCAGTCGACAGGGATATGGCTACACCTTC.

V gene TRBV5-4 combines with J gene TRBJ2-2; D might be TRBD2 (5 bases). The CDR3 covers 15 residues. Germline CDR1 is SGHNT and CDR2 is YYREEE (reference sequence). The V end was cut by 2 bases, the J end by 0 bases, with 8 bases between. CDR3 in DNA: TGTGCCAGCAGCTTAGCACTAGCGAACACCGGGGAGCTGTTTTTT. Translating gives CASSLALANTGELFF.

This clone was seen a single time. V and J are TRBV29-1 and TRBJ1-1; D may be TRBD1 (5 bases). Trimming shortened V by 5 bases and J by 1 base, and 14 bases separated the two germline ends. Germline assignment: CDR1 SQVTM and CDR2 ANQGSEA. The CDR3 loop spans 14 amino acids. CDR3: CSVLQAATNTEAFF. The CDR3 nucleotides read TGCAGCGTTCTACAGGCAGCCACGAACACTGAAGCTTTCTTT.

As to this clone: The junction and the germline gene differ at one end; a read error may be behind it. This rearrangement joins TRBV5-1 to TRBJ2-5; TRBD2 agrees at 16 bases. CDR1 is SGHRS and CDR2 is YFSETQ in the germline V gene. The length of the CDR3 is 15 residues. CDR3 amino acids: CASSPRGLAGGRVDF. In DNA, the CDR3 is TGCGCCAGCAGCCCGCGGGGACTAGCGGGGGGGCGGGTCGACTTC.

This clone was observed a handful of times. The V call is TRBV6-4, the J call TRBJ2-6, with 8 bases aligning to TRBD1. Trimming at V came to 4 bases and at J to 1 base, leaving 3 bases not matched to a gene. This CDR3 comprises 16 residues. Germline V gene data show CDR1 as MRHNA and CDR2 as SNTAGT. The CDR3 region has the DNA TGTGCCAGCAGTGGTGGGACAGGATCTGGGGCCAACGTCCTGACTTTC. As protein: CASSGGTGSGANVLTF.

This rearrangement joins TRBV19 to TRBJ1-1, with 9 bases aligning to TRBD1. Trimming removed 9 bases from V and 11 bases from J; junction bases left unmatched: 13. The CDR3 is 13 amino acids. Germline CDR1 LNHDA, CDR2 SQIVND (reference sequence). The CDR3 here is CASATGTGGWAFF. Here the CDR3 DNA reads TGTGCCAGCGCCACAGGCACAGGGGGCTGGGCTTTCTTT.